The T cell receptor (beta chain) described here comes from a study of blood T cell repertoires in COVID-19. Study information: Collection of acute and convalescent COVID-19 samples took place in the United States, Italy and Spain.

Germline loops: CDR1 MNHNY, CDR2 SVGAGI (reference sequence). The CDR3 loop spans 17 amino acids. V gave up 5 bases and J gave up 1 base; unmatched junction bases: 10. Assay: immunoSEQ multiplex PCR; the TCRdb copy retains only in-frame clones and omits some. The table records some 400,000 clones, around 87% of them present only once. The sequenced material came from peripheral blood. This TCR was sampled from a young man with active or convalescent COVID-19. The chain couples TRBV6-6 to TRBJ1-1, with 10 nucleotides matching TRBD1. Written as DNA, the CDR3 is TGTGCCAGCAGTCCCCCCTCGACAGGGGGCGCGAACACTGAAGCTTTCTTT. Protein: CASSPPSTGGANTEAFF.